A selection of T cell receptor beta chains follows, all from one sample in a study of blood T cell repertoires in COVID-19. Measured with immunoSEQ multiplex PCR; TCRdb has only the in-frame clones, and not every one. This sample yields 400,000 to 450,000 clones, of which about nine tenths are seen a single time; 1.5% to 1.7% belongs to the top ten. Sequenced material: peripheral blood. The receptors come from a woman aged 40 to 50 with COVID-19, enrolled during active disease. CDR3s include the opening cysteine and the closing phenylalanine or tryptophan. The D gene is left open where the match is weak. Clone size is stated in some rows and not others, as once, few, many or a class when expanded.

TRBD2	-	TRBV30	TRBJ2-1	CAWSVGGYNEQFF	TGTGCCTGGAGTGTCGGGGGGTACAATGAGCAGTTCTTC
-	-	TRBV12-3/TRBV12-4	TRBJ1-2	CASSSRATGYTF	TGTGCCAGCAGTTCTAGAGCTACAGGCTACACCTTC
TRBD1	-	TRBV28	TRBJ1-2	CASRLTGEGYTF	TGTGCCAGCAGGTTAACAGGGGAAGGCTACACCTTC
TRBD1	-	TRBV7-9	TRBJ1-1	CASSLKLTGEGEAFF	TGTGCCAGCAGCTTGAAATTGACAGGGGAGGGTGAAGCTTTCTTT
-	-	TRBV30	TRBJ2-7	CAWSEKTEYEQYF	TGTGCCTGGAGTGAAAAGACAGAGTACGAGCAGTACTTC
-	-	TRBV27	TRBJ1-1	CASSFRGNTEAFF	TGTGCCAGCAGTTTCCGAGGAAACACTGAAGCTTTCTTT
-	few	TRBV7-9	TRBJ1-6	CASSLVPGVGSPLHF	TGTGCCAGCAGCTTAGTTCCAGGGGTAGGTTCACCCCTCCACTTT
TRBD1	once	TRBV28	TRBJ2-7	CASSPGTGHVEQYF	TGTGCCAGCAGTCCTGGGACAGGGCATGTCGAGCAGTACTTC
TRBD1	-	TRBV19	TRBJ2-7	CASQTTRQGPGEQYF	TGTGCCAGCCAAACAACCCGACAGGGCCCGGGCGAGCAGTACTTC
TRBD1	-	TRBV11-2	TRBJ1-1	CASSPTGPYVGEAFF	TGTGCCAGCAGCCCGACAGGGCCCTACGTCGGTGAAGCTTTCTTT
TRBD1	-	TRBV28	TRBJ1-2	CASSSLTGTYGYTF	TGTGCCAGCAGTTCCCTGACAGGGACCTATGGCTACACCTTC
TRBD2	once	TRBV12-3/TRBV12-4	TRBJ2-5	CASSLSAGGAQYF	TGTGCCAGCAGTTTATCAGCGGGGGGAGCCCAGTACTTC
-	-	TRBV28	TRBJ1-5	CASSLWASHFGQGRVMNQPQHF	TGTGCCAGCAGTTTATGGGCGAGCCATTTCGGGCAGGGAAGGGTTATGAATCAGCCCCAGCATTTT
-	-	TRBV4-3	TRBJ1-6	CASSRGSENSPLHF	TGCGCCAGCAGCCGAGGCTCGGAAAACTCACCCCTCCACTTT
-	-	TRBV6-5	TRBJ2-7	CASSYTGSSREQYF	TGTGCCAGCAGTTACACGGGATCTAGCCGGGAGCAGTACTTC
-	-	TRBV3-1/TRBV3-2	TRBJ2-4	CASSRAIAGNIQYF	TGTGCCAGCAGCCGTGCGATTGCGGGAAACATTCAGTACTTC
-	-	TRBV30	TRBJ2-7	CAWSVLRVGQMPRLGYEQYF	TGTGCCTGGAGTGTACTCCGGGTAGGACAGATGCCGCGATTGGGGTACGAGCAGTACTTC
TRBD2	once	TRBV12-5	TRBJ2-2	CASGLVLGLAGTPNTGELFF	TGTGCTAGTGGTTTGGTACTGGGACTAGCGGGTACTCCGAACACCGGGGAGCTGTTTTTT
-	-	TRBV14	TRBJ1-1	CASSHRTVRDTEAFF	TGTGCCAGCAGCCACCGGACAGTTCGCGACACTGAAGCTTTCTTT
TRBD1	-	TRBV6-2/TRBV6-3	TRBJ1-2	CASSRGTAGDYGYTF	TGTGCCAGCAGCAGAGGGACAGCTGGTGACTATGGCTACACCTTC
TRBD2	-	TRBV12-5	TRBJ2-3	CASAGGSTDTQYF	TGTGCTAGTGCGGGGGGTAGCACAGATACGCAGTATTTT
-	-	TRBV5-6	TRBJ1-6	CASISRRLGSPLHF	TGTGCCAGCATCTCGAGGAGGTTGGGTTCACCCCTCCACTTT
TRBD1	-	TRBV28	TRBJ1-3	CASSLPTGAGNTIYF	TGTGCCAGCAGTCTTCCCACAGGGGCTGGAAACACCATATATTTT
-	-	TRBV19	TRBJ1-5	CASSINGAENQPQHF	TGTGCCAGTAGCATAAATGGGGCTGAAAATCAGCCCCAGCATTTT
-	-	TRBV9	TRBJ2-1	CASSVAPRDEQFF	TGTGCCAGCAGCGTAGCCCCCCGCGATGAGCAGTTCTTC
-	-	TRBV28	TRBJ2-2	CASSPPRGELFF	TGTGCCAGCAGTCCCCCCCGGGGGGAGCTGTTTTTT
-	-	TRBV2	TRBJ1-1	CASRLNREVTFF	TGTGCCAGCAGATTAAACAGGGAAGTAACTTTCTTT
TRBD1	-	TRBV5-6	TRBJ1-3	CASSLDRGSHGNTIYF	TGTGCCAGCAGCTTGGACAGGGGATCGCATGGAAACACCATATATTTT
-	-	TRBV9	TRBJ2-2	CASSVVGANTGELFF	TGTGCCAGCAGCGTAGTAGGGGCGAACACCGGGGAGCTGTTTTTT
TRBD2	-	TRBV7-9	TRBJ2-2	CASSPSGGPGELFF	TGTGCCAGCAGCCCTAGCGGGGGGCCCGGGGAGCTGTTTTTT
TRBD1	-	TRBV7-9	TRBJ2-2	CASSLGQGSTGELFF	TGTGCCAGCAGCTTGGGACAGGGGAGCACCGGGGAGCTGTTTTTT
TRBD1	-	TRBV30	TRBJ2-1	CAWGGDRDRVDEQFF	TGTGCCTGGGGGGGGGACCGGGACAGGGTGGATGAGCAGTTCTTC
TRBD2	-	TRBV27	TRBJ2-7	CASSSTTLAGEQYF	TGTGCCAGCAGTTCCACAACGCTAGCGGGGGAGCAGTACTTC
-	-	TRBV28	TRBJ2-7	CASSLWQGRRAYEQYF	TGTGCCAGCAGTTTATGGCAGGGGCGAAGGGCCTACGAGCAGTACTTC
-	-	TRBV2	TRBJ1-2	CASSENRNYGYTF	TGTGCCAGCAGTGAAAACAGGAACTATGGCTACACCTTC
TRBD2	-	TRBV3-1/TRBV3-2	TRBJ2-1	CASSPYYDSSGSSNEQFF	TGTGCCAGCAGCCCCTACTATGATTCCAGCGGGAGTAGTAATGAGCAGTTCTTC
-	-	TRBV3-1/TRBV3-2	TRBJ2-3	CASGGDADTQYF	TGTGCCAGCGGAGGAGATGCAGATACGCAGTATTTT
-	-	TRBV5-4	TRBJ2-7	CASSLPRGDYEQYF	TGTGCCAGCAGCTTGCCCAGGGGGGACTACGAGCAGTACTTC
-	-	TRBV10-3	TRBJ1-5	CAIAGVSNQPQHF	TGTGCCATAGCCGGGGTAAGCAATCAGCCCCAGCATTTT
TRBD1	-	TRBV4-3	TRBJ2-2	CASSQAGQGTGELFF	TGCGCCAGCAGCCAGGCGGGACAGGGTACCGGGGAGCTGTTTTTT
TRBD1	-	TRBV7-3	TRBJ2-3	CASSQTGTGSDTQYF	TGTGCCAGCAGCCAGACCGGGACAGGGTCAGATACGCAGTATTTT
TRBD2	-	TRBV28	TRBJ2-7	CASISLRGEHSYEQYF	TGTGCCAGCATCTCTCTTCGGGGGGAACACTCCTACGAGCAGTACTTC
-	-	TRBV11-2	TRBJ1-1	CASSLAAQGRNTEAFF	TGTGCCAGCAGCTTAGCGGCCCAGGGGAGGAACACTGAAGCTTTCTTT
TRBD1	-	TRBV18	TRBJ2-7	CASSPGQGLTYEQYF	TGTGCCAGCTCACCAGGACAGGGTCTTACCTACGAGCAGTACTTC
TRBD1	-	TRBV28	TRBJ1-4	CASSPHDRDTNEKLFF	TGTGCCAGCAGTCCTCACGACAGGGATACTAATGAAAAACTGTTTTTT
TRBD1	-	TRBV28	TRBJ1-2	CASTASGQLNF	TGTGCCAGCACCGCCTCGGGACAGCTTAACTTC
-	-	TRBV27	TRBJ1-2	CASSETGFDGYTF	TGTGCCAGCAGTGAGACAGGATTCGATGGCTACACCTTC
-	-	TRBV27	TRBJ2-1	CASSLSPGFQGDANEQFF	TGTGCCAGCAGTTTATCGCCCGGTTTTCAGGGCGATGCCAATGAGCAGTTCTTC
-	few	TRBV5-6	TRBJ2-2	CASSLESTSMLSGELFF	TGTGCCAGCAGCTTGGAATCCACGTCGATGCTTAGCGGGGAGCTGTTTTTT
TRBD1	-	TRBV28	TRBJ1-2	CASSLVQGASGYTF	TGTGCCAGCAGTTTAGTGCAGGGGGCGAGCGGCTACACCTTC
-	-	TRBV4-2	TRBJ2-7	CASSPDSRGREQYF	TGTGCCAGCAGCCCGGACAGCCGTGGGCGGGAGCAGTACTTC
TRBD2	-	TRBV10-3	TRBJ2-1	CAISEAGPSHEQFF	TGTGCCATCAGTGAAGCGGGACCCTCCCATGAGCAGTTCTTC
-	-	TRBV12-1	TRBJ1-1	CASSFDFGIDTEAFF	TGTGCCAGCAGCTTTGATTTTGGTATAGACACTGAAGCTTTCTTT
-	-	TRBV28	TRBJ1-6	CASSLAQRLHYNSPLHF	TGTGCCAGCAGTTTAGCCCAAAGACTTCACTATAATTCACCCCTCCACTTT
-	-	TRBV15	TRBJ1-5	CATSRPKAQGWPQHF	TGTGCCACCAGCAGACCAAAGGCTCAGGGGTGGCCCCAGCATTTT
-	-	TRBV27	TRBJ1-1	CASSFYRGLSAAEAFF	TGTGCCAGCAGTTTTTATAGAGGTCTATCTGCGGCTGAAGCTTTCTTT
-	-	TRBV28	TRBJ1-5	CASSFQVGNQPQHF	TGTGCCAGCAGTTTTCAGGTCGGAAATCAGCCCCAGCATTTT
-	-	TRBV10-3	TRBJ2-1	CAISESKGEAVGEQFF	TGTGCCATCAGTGAGTCTAAGGGGGAAGCTGTGGGTGAGCAGTTCTTC
-	-	TRBV19	TRBJ2-1	CAVTRGGTGEQFF	TGTGCCGTGACGAGGGGGGGCACGGGCGAGCAGTTCTTC